This T cell receptor (beta chain) appears in the sequencing data of a study of PD-1 blockade in classical Hodgkin lymphoma. Study overall: Once every 2 weeks, patients received intravenous nivolumab at 3 mg/kg. Broader study findings: Exclusion was applied to patients who started nivolumab under 1 year after ASCT. Similar baseline diversity was found in complete responders and newly diagnosed patients. Healthy donors were reported to have higher baseline TCR diversity than newly diagnosed patients.

Each patient relapsed following autologous stem cell transplantation, and prior brentuximab vedotin exposure differed. Method: immunoSEQ multiplex PCR; TCRdb's copy keeps in-frame clones and lacks some. The sample carries approximately 70,000 clones, around 93% recorded once. V was clipped by 5 bases and J by 5 bases, with 10 bases between them. Germline assignment: CDR1 MNHEY and CDR2 SMNVEV (reference sequence). The CDR3 runs 12 residues. With respect to this clone: Its cognate antigen is unknown.

This receptor was taken from a human donor with classical Hodgkin lymphoma. This sequence joins TRBV27 and TRBJ2-7; no definite D call. Specimen: peripheral blood mononuclear cells (PBMCs), collected at baseline. The DNA for the CDR3 is TGTGCCAGCAGTCCGCCCACCAACGAGCAGTACTTC. It codes for CASSPPTNEQYF.